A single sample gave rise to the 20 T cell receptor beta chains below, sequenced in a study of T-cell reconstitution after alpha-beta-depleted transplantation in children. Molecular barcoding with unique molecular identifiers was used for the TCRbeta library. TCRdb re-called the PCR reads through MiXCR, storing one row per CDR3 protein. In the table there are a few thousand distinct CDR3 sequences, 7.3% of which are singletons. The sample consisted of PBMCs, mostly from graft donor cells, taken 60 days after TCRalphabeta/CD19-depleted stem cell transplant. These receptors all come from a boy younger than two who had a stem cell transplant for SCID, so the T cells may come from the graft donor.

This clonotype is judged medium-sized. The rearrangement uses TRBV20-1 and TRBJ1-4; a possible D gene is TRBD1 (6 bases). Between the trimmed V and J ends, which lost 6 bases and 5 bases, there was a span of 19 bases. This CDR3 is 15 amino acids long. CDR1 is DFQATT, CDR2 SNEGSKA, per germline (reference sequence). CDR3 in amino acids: CSADQPWTANEKLFF. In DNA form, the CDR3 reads TGCAGTGCCGACCAGCCATGGACAGCAAATGAAAAACTGTTTTTT.

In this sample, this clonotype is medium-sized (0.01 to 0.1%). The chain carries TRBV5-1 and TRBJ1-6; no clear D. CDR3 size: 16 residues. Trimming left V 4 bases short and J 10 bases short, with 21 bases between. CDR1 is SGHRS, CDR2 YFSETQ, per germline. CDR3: CASSADSGGINSPLHF. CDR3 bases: TGCGCCAGCAGCGCCGATTCTGGAGGTATTAACTCACCCCTCCACTTT. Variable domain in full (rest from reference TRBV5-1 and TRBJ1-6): KAGVTQTPRYLIKTRGQQVTLSCSPISGHRSVSWYQQTPGQGLQFLFEYFSETQRNKGNFPGRFSGRQFSNSRSEMNVSTLELGDSALYLCASSADSGGINSPLHFGNGTRLTVT.

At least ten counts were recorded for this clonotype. CDR3 DNA: TGTGCCACCAGCAGAGGGACCGGGACCTCTAACTATGGCTACACCTTC. Translating gives CATSRGTGTSNYGYTF. The chain recombines TRBV15 with TRBJ1-2; possibly TRBD1 for D (5 bases). Trimming left V 1 base short and J 0 bases short, with 12 bases between. This CDR3 has 16 residues. Germline CDR1 LNHNV, CDR2 YYDKDF (reference sequence).

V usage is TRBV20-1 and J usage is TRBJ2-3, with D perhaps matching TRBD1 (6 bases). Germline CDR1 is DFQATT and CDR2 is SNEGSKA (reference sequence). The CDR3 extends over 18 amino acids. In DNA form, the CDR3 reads TGCAGCTCTAGGGACCAGGCCAGGGGCCCCTGGTGGGCAGATACGCAGTATTTT. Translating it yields CSSRDQARGPWWADTQYF.

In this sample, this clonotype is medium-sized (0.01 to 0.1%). CDR3 sequence reads: CSVEKPHFVAGGYNEQFF. The DNA for the CDR3 is TGCAGCGTTGAAAAGCCCCATTTTGTAGCGGGGGGTTACAATGAGCAGTTCTTC. J is TRBJ2-1 and V is TRBV29-1, with 10 bases aligning to TRBD2. V dropped 2 bases and J dropped 4; count of bases not matched to a gene: 14. This CDR3 has 18 residues. CDR1 is SQVTM and CDR2 is ANQGSEA in the germline V gene.

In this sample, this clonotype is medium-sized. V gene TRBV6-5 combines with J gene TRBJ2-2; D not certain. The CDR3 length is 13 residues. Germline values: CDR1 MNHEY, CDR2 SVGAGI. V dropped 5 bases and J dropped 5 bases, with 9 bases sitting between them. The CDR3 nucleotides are TGTGCCAGCAGTAACCACCTAACCGGGGAGCTGTTTTTT. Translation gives CASSNHLTGELFF.

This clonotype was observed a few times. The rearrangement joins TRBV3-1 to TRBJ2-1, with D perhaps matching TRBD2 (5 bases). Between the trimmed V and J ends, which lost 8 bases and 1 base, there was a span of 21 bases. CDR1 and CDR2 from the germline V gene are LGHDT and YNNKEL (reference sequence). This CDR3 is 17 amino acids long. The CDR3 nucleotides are TGTGCCAGCTCCAACGAGGGCCATCGGGAATCCTACAATGAGCAGTTCTTC. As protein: CASSNEGHRESYNEQFF.

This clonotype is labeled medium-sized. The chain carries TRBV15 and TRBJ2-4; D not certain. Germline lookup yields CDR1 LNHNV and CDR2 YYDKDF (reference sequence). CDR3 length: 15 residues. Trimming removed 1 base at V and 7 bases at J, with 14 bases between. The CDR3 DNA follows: TGTGCCACCAGCAGAGGGACGTGGGTCCGGAACATTCAGTACTTC. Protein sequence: CATSRGTWVRNIQYF. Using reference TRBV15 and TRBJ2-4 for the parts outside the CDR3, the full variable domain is DAMVIQNPRYQVTQFGKPVTLSCSQTLNHNVMYWYQQKSSQAPKLLFHYYDKDFNNEADTPDNFQSRRPNTSFCFLDIRSPGLGDTAMYLCATSRGTWVRNIQYFGAGTRLSVL.

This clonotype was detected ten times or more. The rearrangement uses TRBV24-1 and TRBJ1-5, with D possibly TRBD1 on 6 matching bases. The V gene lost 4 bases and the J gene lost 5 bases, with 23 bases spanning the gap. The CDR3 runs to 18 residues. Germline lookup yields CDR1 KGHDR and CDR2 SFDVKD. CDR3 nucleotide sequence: TGTGCCACCAGTGAATACAGGGTTCCCGAACAAAAAGATCAGCCCCAGCATTTT. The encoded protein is CATSEYRVPEQKDQPQHF.

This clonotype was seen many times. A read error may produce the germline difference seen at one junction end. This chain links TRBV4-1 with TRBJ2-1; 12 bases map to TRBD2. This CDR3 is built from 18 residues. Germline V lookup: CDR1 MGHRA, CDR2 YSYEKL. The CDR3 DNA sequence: TGCACCAGCAGCCAAATTCTAGCGGGGGGGAGCTCCTACAATGAGCAGTTCTTC. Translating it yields CTSSQILAGGSSYNEQFF.

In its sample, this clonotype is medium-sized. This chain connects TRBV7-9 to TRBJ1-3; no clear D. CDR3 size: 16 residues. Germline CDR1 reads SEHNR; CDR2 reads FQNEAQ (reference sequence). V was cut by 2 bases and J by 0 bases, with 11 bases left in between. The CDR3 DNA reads TGTGCCAGCAGCTTAAGGGTCAAGGCCTCTGGAAACACCATATATTTT. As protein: CASSLRVKASGNTIYF.

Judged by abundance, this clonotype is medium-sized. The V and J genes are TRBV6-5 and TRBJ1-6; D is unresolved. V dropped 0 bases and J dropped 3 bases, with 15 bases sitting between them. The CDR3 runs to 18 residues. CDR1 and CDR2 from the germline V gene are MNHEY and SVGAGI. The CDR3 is CASSYSGRYPFYNSPLHF. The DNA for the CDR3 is TGTGCCAGCAGTTACTCGGGCCGATATCCTTTCTATAATTCACCCCTCCACTTT.

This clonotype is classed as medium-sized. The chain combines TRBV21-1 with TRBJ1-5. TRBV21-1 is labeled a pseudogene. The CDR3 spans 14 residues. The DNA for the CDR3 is TGTACCCCAGTCGGCAATTCTAGCAATCAGCCCCAGCATTTT. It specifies CTPVGNSSNQPQHF.

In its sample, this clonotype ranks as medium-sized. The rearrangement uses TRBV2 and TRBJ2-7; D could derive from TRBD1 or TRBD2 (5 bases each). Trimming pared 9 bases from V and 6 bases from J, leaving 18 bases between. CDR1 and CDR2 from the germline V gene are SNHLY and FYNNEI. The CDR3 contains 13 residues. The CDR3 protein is CASRKTRGVEQYF. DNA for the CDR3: TGTGCCAGTCGGAAGACCCGAGGGGTCGAGCAGTACTTC.

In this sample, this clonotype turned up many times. The DNA for the CDR3 is TGTGCCAGCATTAACAGGGGGCAGGATAATGAAAAACTGTTTTTT. It yields the protein CASINRGQDNEKLFF. V and J are TRBV6-5 and TRBJ1-4; TRBD1 matches 9 bases. V trimming: 7 bases; J trimming: 4 bases; junction bases outside the gene matches: 7. CDR1 MNHEY and CDR2 SVGAGI come from the germline V gene. The CDR3 loop spans 15 amino acids.

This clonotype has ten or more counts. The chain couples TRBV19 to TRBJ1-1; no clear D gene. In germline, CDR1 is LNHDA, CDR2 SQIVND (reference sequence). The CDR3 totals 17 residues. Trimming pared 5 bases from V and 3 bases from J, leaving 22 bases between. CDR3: CASSHPRPGPKDTEAFF. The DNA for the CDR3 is TGTGCCAGTAGTCACCCACGCCCGGGCCCCAAGGACACTGAAGCTTTCTTT.

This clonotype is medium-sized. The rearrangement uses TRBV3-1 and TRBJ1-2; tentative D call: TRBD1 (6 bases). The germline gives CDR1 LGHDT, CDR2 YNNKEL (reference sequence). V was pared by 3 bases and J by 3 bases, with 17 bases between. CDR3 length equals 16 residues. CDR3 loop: CASSQDTQGKDYGYTF. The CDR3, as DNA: TGTGCCAGCAGCCAGGATACACAGGGAAAAGACTATGGCTACACCTTC.

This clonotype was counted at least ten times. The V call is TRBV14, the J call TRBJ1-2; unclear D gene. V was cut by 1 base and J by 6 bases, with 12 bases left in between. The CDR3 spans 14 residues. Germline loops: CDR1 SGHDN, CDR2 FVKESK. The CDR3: CASSQVVERNGYTF. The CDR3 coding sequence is TGTGCCAGCAGCCAAGTAGTGGAGCGGAATGGCTACACCTTC.

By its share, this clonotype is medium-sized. The CDR3 nucleotides read TGTGCCAGCAGTCATAGCGGGGGGGTCTCCTACAATGAGCAGTTCTTC. Its protein is CASSHSGGVSYNEQFF. The chain has TRBV12-3 or TRBV12-4 and TRBJ2-1; 11 nucleotides align to TRBD2. V lost 5 bases, J lost 0 bases, and 3 bases stayed unmatched. The CDR3 is 16 residues long.

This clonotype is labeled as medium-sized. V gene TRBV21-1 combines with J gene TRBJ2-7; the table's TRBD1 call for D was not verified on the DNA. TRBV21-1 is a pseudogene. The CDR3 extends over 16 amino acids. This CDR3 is CASSKESPSPWSEQYF. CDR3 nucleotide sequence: TGTGCCAGCAGCAAAGAATCCCCCAGCCCGTGGAGCGAGCAGTACTTC.